This T cell receptor beta chain derives from a study of T cells in Graves' hyperthyroidism and ophthalmopathy. Study results and limitations: Ophthalmopathy cases were set apart from stable hyperthyroidism by a 13 V-J model.

The source material, RNA transcripts, was used to amplify TCR beta CDR3 regions. An initial round of RT-PCR targeting the TCR CDR3 relied on the HTBI primer set. TCRdb processed the multiplex PCR reads anew with MiXCR; each CDR3 protein has one entry. This table holds some 740,000 distinct CDR3 sequences, 12% to 15% found once. In its sample, this clonotype was seen many times. Its antigen is unidentified. Patients between 18 and 65 years old had hyperthyroidism, newly diagnosed and lasting under 2 months. Lactation, pregnancy, other autoimmune disease or uncontrolled infection led to exclusion of patients. In making diagnoses, clinical symptoms, serum thyroxine and TRAb, thyroid ultrasound and orbital computed tomography were all used. The V gene lost 6 bases and the J gene lost 2 bases, with 7 bases spanning the gap. The CDR3 is 13 amino acids. CDR1 and CDR2 from the germline V gene are MNHNS and SASEGT.

The rearrangement joins TRBV6-1 to TRBJ2-2; unclear D gene. Sequenced: blood. The TCR comes from a woman younger than 35 with Graves' hyperthyroidism. This CDR3 is CASRGRNTGELFF. CDR3 coding DNA: TGTGCCAGCAGGGGCCGAAACACCGGGGAGCTGTTTTTT.